These 24 T cell receptor beta chains share one sample of origin, sequenced in a study of shared clonotypes between healthy human individuals. Profiling relied on immunoSEQ multiplex PCR, and the TCRdb table lists in-frame clones only, not all of them. Here the sample spans about 1 million clones, approximately 72% being singletons. The specimen sequenced was memory CD4+ T cells sorted from blood. As to subset: CD45RA-negative fraction. The receptors stem from a man aged 18 to 30 in good health.

V is TRBV7-6 and J is TRBJ2-2; 9 bases agree with TRBD2. This CDR3 has 14 amino acids. Trimming cost V 5 bases and J 5 bases; bases outside gene matches: 3. Germline V lookup: CDR1 SGHVS, CDR2 FNYEAQ. As DNA, the CDR3 is TGTGCCAGCAGCGTGAGCGGGGGGACCGGGGAGCTGTTTTTT. Protein: CASSVSGGTGELFF.

The chain employs TRBV5-1 and TRBJ1-4; D might be TRBD1 (5 bases). Germline CDR1 and CDR2: SGHRS and YFSETQ. The CDR3 sequence is 15 residues long. V was cut by 0 bases and J by 3 bases, with 9 bases left in between. CDR3 region: CASSLEQGANEKLFF. CDR3 nucleotide sequence: TGCGCCAGCAGCTTGGAGCAGGGCGCTAATGAAAAACTGTTTTTT.

This rearrangement joins TRBV15 to TRBJ1-4; maybe TRBD1 (5 bases). The length of the CDR3 is 14 residues. Germline-derived CDR1 and CDR2 are LNHNV and YYDKDF (reference sequence). V lost 3 bases and J lost 7, with 12 bases in between. CDR3 coding DNA: TGTGCCACCAGCAGCTGGGACTTGGGTGAAAAACTGTTTTTT. This encodes CATSSWDLGEKLFF.

The chain joins TRBV5-4 to TRBJ1-3; D might be TRBD1 (6 bases). Trimming cost V 4 bases and J 4 bases, with 18 bases left between them. This CDR3 comprises 16 residues. From germline, CDR1 is SGHNT and CDR2 YYREEE (reference sequence). The CDR3 here is CASSDKRGGRGNTIYF. The CDR3 coding sequence is TGTGCCAGCAGCGACAAACGAGGGGGGCGAGGAAACACCATATATTTT.

J is TRBJ2-2 and V is TRBV4-2; 7 bases match TRBD1. V shed 3 bases, J shed 5 bases, and the junction held 3 bases outside the gene matches. Germline-derived CDR1 and CDR2 are LGHNA and YNFKEQ. This CDR3 comprises 14 residues. Here the CDR3 DNA reads TGTGCCAGCAGCCAGGGACAGAAAACCGGGGAGCTGTTTTTT. Amino acid sequence: CASSQGQKTGELFF.

This clone was seen ten or more times. This chain connects TRBV9 to TRBJ2-7; 13 nucleotides agree with TRBD2. The CDR3 length is 18 residues. Losses at the gene ends were 0 bases for V and 3 bases for J; bases not matched to a gene: 9. The germline V gene has CDR1 SGDLS and CDR2 YYNGEE. The CDR3 region has the DNA TGTGCCAGCAGCGTAGGCCGGACTAGCGGGAGATCGGGCTACGAGCAGTACTTC. Its protein is CASSVGRTSGRSGYEQYF.

The chain links TRBV7-8 to TRBJ2-7; 10 nucleotides line up with TRBD1. The CDR3 has 12 residues. V was pared by 6 bases and J by 6 bases, with 2 bases of the junction left unmatched. Per germline, CDR1 SGHVS and CDR2 FQNEAQ. The CDR3 is CASSRDRGEQYF. As DNA, the CDR3 is TGTGCCAGCAGTCGGGACAGGGGCGAGCAGTACTTC.

This chain connects TRBV2 to TRBJ2-3; 10 bases match TRBD2. The CDR3 has 16 residues. Germline loops: CDR1 SNHLY, CDR2 FYNNEI. With V trimmed by 7 bases and J by 5 bases, 12 bases remained unmatched. The DNA of the CDR3 is TGTGCCAGCAACAGCGGGGCTAGCGGGGGTAAAGATACGCAGTATTTT. It encodes CASNSGASGGKDTQYF.

With respect to this clone: Additional DNA sequences in this sample encode the identical CDR3. This rearrangement joins TRBV29-1 to TRBJ2-7, with 7 bases matching TRBD1. Germline V gives CDR1 SQVTM, CDR2 ANQGSEA. V lost 6 bases to trimming and J lost 3 bases; unmatched junction nucleotides: 2. The CDR3 consists of 11 residues. The CDR3, as DNA: TGCAGCGTAGGGACAGACTACGAGCAGTACTTC. Translation gives CSVGTDYEQYF.

This chain connects TRBV18 to TRBJ2-3, with 7 bases identical to TRBD2. Germline CDR1 KGHSH, CDR2 LQKENI. The CDR3 has 18 amino acids. V trimming: 0 bases; J trimming: 6 bases; junction bases outside the gene matches: 15. This CDR3 is CASSPPSGPRTSADTQYF. DNA of the CDR3: TGTGCCAGCTCACCACCTTCGGGGCCCCGGACTAGTGCTGATACGCAGTATTTT.

The rearrangement joins TRBV6-7 to TRBJ2-1; D is ambiguous. TRBV6-7 is an ORF; its function is uncertain. With 6 bases removed from V and 8 bases from J, the gap between germline ends came to 5 bases. This CDR3 comprises 10 residues. The CDR3 sequence: CASRFHEQFF. The CDR3 DNA is TGTGCCAGCAGGTTTCATGAGCAGTTCTTC.

The rearrangement links TRBV6-1 to TRBJ1-1, with a possible D match to TRBD1 (5 bases). CDR1 and CDR2 from the germline V gene are MNHNS and SASEGT. V was cut by 4 bases and J by 0 bases, with 9 bases left in between. The CDR3 consists of 14 residues. The CDR3 DNA reads as TGTGCCAGCAGTGGACAGCTCATGAACACTGAAGCTTTCTTT. Protein: CASSGQLMNTEAFF.

The rearrangement links TRBV6-1 to TRBJ2-3; 7 nucleotides align to TRBD2. The germline V gene has CDR1 MNHNS and CDR2 SASEGT. The length of the CDR3 is 17 residues. The trim removed 1 base at V and 5 bases at J, leaving 12 bases unmatched. CDR3 DNA sequence: TGTGCCAGCAGTGAAGACGCGATAGCGGGTAGTCGAGATACGCAGTATTTT. It codes for CASSEDAIAGSRDTQYF.

This clone showed up just a few times. The chain carries TRBV2 and TRBJ2-7; D perhaps matches TRBD1 (5 bases). Per germline, CDR1 SNHLY and CDR2 FYNNEI. V was cut by 7 bases and J by 2 bases, with 15 bases left in between. CDR3 size: 14 residues. In DNA form, the CDR3 reads TGTGCCAGCAAACTGACAGCCAAAACCTACGAGCAGTACTTC. It specifies CASKLTAKTYEQYF.

This rearrangement joins TRBV4-1 to TRBJ1-2, with D hard to call. The CDR3 loop spans 18 amino acids. Germline V gene sequence: CDR1 MGHRA, CDR2 YSYEKL. Trimming cost V 0 bases and J 7 bases, with 24 bases left between them. The CDR3 nucleotides read TGCGCCAGCAGCCAAGAATTTACTTCTTTAACCAATTCCTTTGGCTACACCTTC. Protein product: CASSQEFTSLTNSFGYTF.

The rearrangement uses TRBV6-5 and TRBJ2-3, with D perhaps given as TRBD1 or TRBD2 (6 bases each). Germline CDR1 is MNHEY and CDR2 is SVGAGI. The CDR3 length is 14 residues. V was shortened by 6 bases and J by 4 bases, with 14 bases between the two germline ends. The CDR3 reads CASSPRGGADTQYF. The CDR3 bases are TGTGCCAGCAGCCCCAGGGGAGGCGCAGATACGCAGTATTTT.

This clone was counted a single time. The rearrangement uses TRBV9 and TRBJ2-5; the match to TRBD1 covers 8 bases. The length of the CDR3 is 13 residues. Germline V gene sequence: CDR1 SGDLS, CDR2 YYNGEE. J gave up 7 bases and V 3 bases, and 5 bases lay outside the gene matches. CDR3 loop: CASSAGQGGTQYF. CDR3 coding DNA: TGTGCCAGCAGCGCAGGACAGGGAGGGACCCAGTACTTC.

V gene TRBV19 combines with J gene TRBJ2-7; TRBD2 agrees at 8 bases. J was trimmed by 0 bases and V by 5 bases; bases with no gene match: 3. There are 14 residues in the CDR3. Germline CDR1 is LNHDA and CDR2 is SQIVND (reference sequence). CDR3 nucleotide sequence: TGTGCCAGTAGTGTTAGCGGGGTCTCCTACGAGCAGTACTTC. Residues: CASSVSGVSYEQYF. Drawing the rest from reference TRBV19 and TRBJ2-7, the complete variable domain is DGGITQSPKYLFRKEGQNVTLSCEQNLNHDAMYWYRQDPGQGLRLIYYSQIVNDFQKGDIAEGYSVSREKKESFPLTVTSAQKNPTAFYLCASSVSGVSYEQYFGPGTRLTVT.

This chain connects TRBV7-2 to TRBJ1-6, with 7 bases matching TRBD1. The CDR3 totals 15 residues. The V gene's germline CDR1 is SGHTA and CDR2 FQGNSA. V was clipped by 5 bases and J by 10 bases; unmatched bases: 11. CDR3 sequence reads: CASSLQWDRTSPLHF. DNA for the CDR3: TGTGCCAGCAGCCTGCAATGGGACAGAACCTCACCCCTCCACTTT.

The genes are TRBV11-1 and TRBJ2-1; D may be TRBD1 (6 bases). Germline loops: CDR1 SGHAT, CDR2 FQDESV (reference sequence). V was clipped by 1 base and J by 2 bases, with 9 bases between them. This CDR3 has 15 residues. CDR3 nucleotide sequence: TGTGCCAGCAGCTTAGGGGGGCGGACCTACAATGAGCAGTTCTTC. It is translated as CASSLGGRTYNEQFF.

V is TRBV19 and J is TRBJ1-2; the D gene is possibly TRBD1 (6 bases). Germline CDR1 is LNHDA and CDR2 is SQIVND (reference sequence). V was pared by 8 bases and J by 8 bases, with 21 bases between. The CDR3 extends over 14 amino acids. The CDR3 DNA reads as TGTGCCAGTCATTCCACCCAAGGGGGGGTCGGCTACACCTTC. It encodes CASHSTQGGVGYTF.

V usage is TRBV7-2 and J usage is TRBJ1-4; no definite D call. This CDR3 spans 13 amino acids. The V end was cut by 4 bases, the J end by 7 bases, with 10 bases between. Germline V gene data show CDR1 as SGHTA and CDR2 as FQGNSA. DNA of the CDR3: TGTGCCAGCAGCTCCCTTGGAAGTGAAAAACTGTTTTTT. This sequence encodes CASSSLGSEKLFF.

J is TRBJ1-2 and V is TRBV10-1; 8 bases match TRBD1. The CDR3 is 15 residues long. With V trimmed by 4 bases and J by 5 bases, 9 bases remained unmatched. Germline CDR1 reads WNHNN; CDR2 reads SYGVQD (reference sequence). The CDR3 loop reads CASSGPCNRGYGYTF. In nucleotides, the CDR3 is TGCGCCAGCAGTGGGCCCTGTAACAGGGGGTATGGCTACACCTTC.

The chain has TRBV15 and TRBJ1-2, with 8 nucleotides matching TRBD1. This CDR3 contains 14 residues. J was trimmed by 2 bases and V by 5 bases; bases with no gene match: 4. Germline CDR1 and CDR2: LNHNV and YYDKDF (reference sequence). The DNA of the CDR3 is TGTGCCACCAGCGGCCGGACAGGGAACTATGGCTACACCTTC. It yields the protein CATSGRTGNYGYTF.